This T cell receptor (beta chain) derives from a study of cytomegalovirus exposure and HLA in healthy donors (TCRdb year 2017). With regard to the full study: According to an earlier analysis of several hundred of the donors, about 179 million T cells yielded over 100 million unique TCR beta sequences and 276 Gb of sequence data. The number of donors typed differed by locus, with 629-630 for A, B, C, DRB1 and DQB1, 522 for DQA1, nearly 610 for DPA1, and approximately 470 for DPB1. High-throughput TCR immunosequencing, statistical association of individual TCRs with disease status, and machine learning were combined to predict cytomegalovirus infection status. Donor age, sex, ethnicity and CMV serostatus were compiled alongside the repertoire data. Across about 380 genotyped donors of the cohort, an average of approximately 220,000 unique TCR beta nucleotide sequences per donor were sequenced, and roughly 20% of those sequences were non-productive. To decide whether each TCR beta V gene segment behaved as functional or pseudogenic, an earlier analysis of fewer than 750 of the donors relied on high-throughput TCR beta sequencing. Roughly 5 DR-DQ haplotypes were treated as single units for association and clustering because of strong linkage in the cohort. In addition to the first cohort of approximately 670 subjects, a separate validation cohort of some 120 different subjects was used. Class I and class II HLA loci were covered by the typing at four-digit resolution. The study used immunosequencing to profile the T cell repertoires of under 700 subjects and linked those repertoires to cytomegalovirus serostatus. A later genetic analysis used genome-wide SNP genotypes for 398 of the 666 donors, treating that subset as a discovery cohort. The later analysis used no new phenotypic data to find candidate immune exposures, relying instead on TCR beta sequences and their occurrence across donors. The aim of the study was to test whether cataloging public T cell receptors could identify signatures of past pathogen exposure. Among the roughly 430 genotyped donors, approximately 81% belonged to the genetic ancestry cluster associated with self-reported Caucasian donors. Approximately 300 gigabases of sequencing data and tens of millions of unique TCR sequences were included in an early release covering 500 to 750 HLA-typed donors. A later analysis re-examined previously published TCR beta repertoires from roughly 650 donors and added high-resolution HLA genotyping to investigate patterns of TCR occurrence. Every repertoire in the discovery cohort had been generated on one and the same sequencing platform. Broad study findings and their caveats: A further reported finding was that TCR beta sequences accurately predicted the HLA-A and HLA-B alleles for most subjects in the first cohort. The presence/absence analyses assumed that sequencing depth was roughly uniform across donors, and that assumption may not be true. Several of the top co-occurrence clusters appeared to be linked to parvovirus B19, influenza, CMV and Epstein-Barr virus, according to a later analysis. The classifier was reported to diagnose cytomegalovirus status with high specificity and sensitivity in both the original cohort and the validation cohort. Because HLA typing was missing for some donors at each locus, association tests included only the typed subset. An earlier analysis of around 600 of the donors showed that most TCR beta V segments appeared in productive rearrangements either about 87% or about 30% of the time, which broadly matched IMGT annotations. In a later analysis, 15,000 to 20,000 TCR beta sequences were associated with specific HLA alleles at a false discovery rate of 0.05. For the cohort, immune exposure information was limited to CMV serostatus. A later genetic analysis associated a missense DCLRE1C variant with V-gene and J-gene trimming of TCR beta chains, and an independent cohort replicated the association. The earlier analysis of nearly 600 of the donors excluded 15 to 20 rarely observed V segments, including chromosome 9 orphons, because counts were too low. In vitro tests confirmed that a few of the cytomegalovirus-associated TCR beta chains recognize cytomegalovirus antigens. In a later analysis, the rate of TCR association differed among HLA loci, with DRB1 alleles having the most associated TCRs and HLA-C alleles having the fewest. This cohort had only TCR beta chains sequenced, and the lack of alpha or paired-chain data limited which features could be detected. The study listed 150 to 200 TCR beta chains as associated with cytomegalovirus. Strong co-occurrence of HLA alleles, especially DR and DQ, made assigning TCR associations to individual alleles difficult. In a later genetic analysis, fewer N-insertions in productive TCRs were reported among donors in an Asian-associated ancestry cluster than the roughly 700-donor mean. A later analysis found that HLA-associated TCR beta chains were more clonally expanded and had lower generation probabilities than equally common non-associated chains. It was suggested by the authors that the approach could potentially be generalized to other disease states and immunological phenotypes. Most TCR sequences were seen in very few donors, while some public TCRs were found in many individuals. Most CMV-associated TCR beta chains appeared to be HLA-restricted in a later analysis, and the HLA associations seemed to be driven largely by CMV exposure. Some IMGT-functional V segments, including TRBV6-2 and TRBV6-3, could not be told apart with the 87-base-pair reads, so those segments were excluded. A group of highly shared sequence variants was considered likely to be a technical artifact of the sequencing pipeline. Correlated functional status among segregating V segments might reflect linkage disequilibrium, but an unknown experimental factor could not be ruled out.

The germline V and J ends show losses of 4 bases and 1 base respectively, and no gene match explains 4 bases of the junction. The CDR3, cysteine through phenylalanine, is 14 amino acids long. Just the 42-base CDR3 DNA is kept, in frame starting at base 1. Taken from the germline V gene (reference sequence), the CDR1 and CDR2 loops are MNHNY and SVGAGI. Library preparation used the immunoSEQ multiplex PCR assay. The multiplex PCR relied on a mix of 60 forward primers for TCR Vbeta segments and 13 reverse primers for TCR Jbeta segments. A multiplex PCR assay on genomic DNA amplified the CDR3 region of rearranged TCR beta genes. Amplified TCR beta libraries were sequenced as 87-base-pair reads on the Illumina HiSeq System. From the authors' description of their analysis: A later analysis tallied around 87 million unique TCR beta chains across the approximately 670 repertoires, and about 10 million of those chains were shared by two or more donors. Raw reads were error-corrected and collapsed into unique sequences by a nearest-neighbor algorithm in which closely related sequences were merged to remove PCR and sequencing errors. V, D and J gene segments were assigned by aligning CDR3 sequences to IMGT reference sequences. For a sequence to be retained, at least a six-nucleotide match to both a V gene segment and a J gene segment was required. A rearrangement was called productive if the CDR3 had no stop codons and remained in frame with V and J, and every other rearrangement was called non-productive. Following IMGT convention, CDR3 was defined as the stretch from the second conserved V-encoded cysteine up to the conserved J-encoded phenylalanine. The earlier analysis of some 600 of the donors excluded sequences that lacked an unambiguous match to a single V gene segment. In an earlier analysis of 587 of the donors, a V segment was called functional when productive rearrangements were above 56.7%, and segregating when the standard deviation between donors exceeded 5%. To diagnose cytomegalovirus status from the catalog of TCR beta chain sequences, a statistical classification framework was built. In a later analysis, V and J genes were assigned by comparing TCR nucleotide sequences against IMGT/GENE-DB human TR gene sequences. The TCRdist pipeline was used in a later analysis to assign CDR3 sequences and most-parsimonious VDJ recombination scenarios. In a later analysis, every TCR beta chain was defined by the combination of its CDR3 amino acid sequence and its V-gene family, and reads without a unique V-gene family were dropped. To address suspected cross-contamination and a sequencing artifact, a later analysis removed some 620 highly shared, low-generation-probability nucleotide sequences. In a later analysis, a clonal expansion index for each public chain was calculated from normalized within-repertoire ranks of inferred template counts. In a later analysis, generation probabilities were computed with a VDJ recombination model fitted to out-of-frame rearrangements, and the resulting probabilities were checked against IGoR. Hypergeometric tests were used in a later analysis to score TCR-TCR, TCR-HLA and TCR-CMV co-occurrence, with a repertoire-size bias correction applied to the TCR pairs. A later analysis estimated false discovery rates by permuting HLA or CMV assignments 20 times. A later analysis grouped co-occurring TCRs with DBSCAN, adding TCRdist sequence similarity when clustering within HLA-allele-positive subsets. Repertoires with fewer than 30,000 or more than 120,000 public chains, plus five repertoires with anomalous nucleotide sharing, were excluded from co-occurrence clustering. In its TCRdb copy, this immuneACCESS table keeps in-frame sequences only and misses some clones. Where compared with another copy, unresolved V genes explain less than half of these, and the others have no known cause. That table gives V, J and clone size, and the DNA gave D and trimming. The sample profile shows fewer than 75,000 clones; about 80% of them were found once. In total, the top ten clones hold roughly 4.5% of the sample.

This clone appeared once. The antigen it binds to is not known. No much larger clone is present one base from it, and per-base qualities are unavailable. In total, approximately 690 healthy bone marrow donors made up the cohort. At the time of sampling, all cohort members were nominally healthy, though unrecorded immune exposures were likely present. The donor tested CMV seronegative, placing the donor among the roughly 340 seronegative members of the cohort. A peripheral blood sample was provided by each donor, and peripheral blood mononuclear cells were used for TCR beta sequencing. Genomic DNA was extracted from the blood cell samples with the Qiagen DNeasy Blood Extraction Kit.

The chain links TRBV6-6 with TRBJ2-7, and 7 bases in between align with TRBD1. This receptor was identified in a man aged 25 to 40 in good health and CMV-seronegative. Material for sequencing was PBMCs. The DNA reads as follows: TGTGCCAGCAGTTCTTTGGACAGGTCCTACGAGCAGTACTTC. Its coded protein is CASSSLDRSYEQYF.